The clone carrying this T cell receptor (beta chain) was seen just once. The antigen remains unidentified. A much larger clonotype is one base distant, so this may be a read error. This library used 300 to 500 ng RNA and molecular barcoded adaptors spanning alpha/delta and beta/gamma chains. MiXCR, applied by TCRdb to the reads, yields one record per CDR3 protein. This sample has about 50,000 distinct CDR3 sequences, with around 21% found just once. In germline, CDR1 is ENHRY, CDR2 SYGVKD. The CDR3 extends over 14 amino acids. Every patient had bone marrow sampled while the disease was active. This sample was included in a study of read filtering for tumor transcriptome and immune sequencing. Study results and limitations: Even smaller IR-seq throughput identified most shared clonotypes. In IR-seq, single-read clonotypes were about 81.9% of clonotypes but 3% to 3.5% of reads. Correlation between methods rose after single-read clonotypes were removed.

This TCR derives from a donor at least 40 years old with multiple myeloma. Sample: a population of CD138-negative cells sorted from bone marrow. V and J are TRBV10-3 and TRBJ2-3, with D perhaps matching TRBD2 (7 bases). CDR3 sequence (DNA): TGTCCCATGGGGGGCGCGGGAGATCCAGATACGCAGTATTTT. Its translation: CPMGGAGDPDTQYF.